Reported below is one T cell receptor (beta chain). Its antigen is still unknown. The record originates from a study of radiotherapy plus CTLA-4 blockade in lung cancer. About the research overall: Objective responses occurred in about 17% of patients; around 31% had disease control. Study-level results: Early clonal dynamics of blood T cells, together with interferon-beta, were reported as the best response predictor. In blood, after radiotherapy plus ipilimumab, tumor-derived TCR clones expanded.

The CDR3 covers 15 residues. V dropped 2 bases and J dropped 2; count of bases not matched to a gene: 6. Germline loops: CDR1 GTSNPN, CDR2 SVGIG (reference sequence). Sequenced by immunoSEQ multiplex PCR; TCRdb stores in-frame clones only, minus some. The sample has 81,000 or so clones, about four fifths seen once. Enrolled patients, whose metastatic non-small-cell lung cancer was chemo-refractory, received focal radiation plus CTLA-4 blockade with ipilimumab. The genes are TRBV30 and TRBJ2-7, with TRBD1 identical over 10 bases. The clonotype was recovered from a human donor with non-small cell lung cancer whose response to radiotherapy plus ipilimumab could not be evaluated. Some clones in this sample may be carry-over from other donors' samples. Sequencing used peripheral blood, obtained from a patient treated with radiotherapy plus ipilimumab. This CDR3 is CAWSLLGQGPYEQYF. DNA for the CDR3: TGTGCCTGGAGTCTACTGGGACAGGGGCCCTACGAGCAGTACTTC.